This TCR beta chain came from a study of memory CD4+ T cells and cytomegalovirus serostatus. The protocol was immunoSEQ multiplex PCR, while the TCRdb copy is restricted to in-frame clones and leaves out a portion. The sample holds roughly 45,000 clones, around 82% seen once. Deletions cut 5 bases from V and 3 bases from J, with 8 bases between. Germline CDR1 is SGHTA and CDR2 is FQGNSA. The CDR3 extends over 12 amino acids. Single viable CD3+CD4+CD8-CD45RO+ cells were sorted as the memory CD4+ T cells. Sequencing was carried out using memory CD4+ T cells from blood. This sequence joins TRBV7-2 and TRBJ2-7; D not resolved. The receptor's source is an adult in good health and CMV-seronegative. For the CDR3, the DNA is TGTGCCAGCAGCGCTTCCCTCTACGAGCAGTACTTC. Translation: CASSASLYEQYF. Full variable domain (outside the CDR3, taken from reference TRBV7-2 and TRBJ2-7): GAGVSQSPSNKVTEKGKDVELRCDPISGHTALYWYRQSLGQGLEFLIYFQGNSAPDKSGLPSDRFSAERTGGSVSTLTIQRTQQEDSAVYLCASSASLYEQYFGPGTRLTVT.